Each of the 19 T cell receptor beta chains below was sequenced from the same sample in a study of blood T cell repertoires in COVID-19. Profiled with immunoSEQ multiplex PCR; TCRdb holds only in-frame clones, not every one. The sample lists fewer than 85,000 clones; over 65% were seen once. Specimen: peripheral blood. These receptors were taken from a woman between 55 and 75 years old with acute or convalescent COVID-19.

The V gene is TRBV6-2 or TRBV6-3, the J gene TRBJ2-7, with 8 bases that match TRBD2. Germline V gene data show CDR1 as MNHEY and CDR2 as SVGEGT. The CDR3 runs to 16 residues. Trimming at V came to 4 bases and at J to 0 bases, leaving 8 bases not matched to a gene. CDR3 protein: CASSFTGGAVSYEQYF. CDR3 DNA sequence: TGTGCCAGCAGTTTTACCGGGGGGGCCGTCTCCTACGAGCAGTACTTC.

The chain employs TRBV29-1 and TRBJ2-1, with D possibly being TRBD1 (5 bases). CDR3 length: 14 amino acids. Trimming removed 4 bases at V and 1 base at J, with 11 bases between. Germline-derived CDR1 and CDR2 are SQVTM and ANQGSEA. CDR3: CSVVRGASYNEQFF. The CDR3 DNA reads as TGCAGCGTTGTCCGTGGGGCTTCCTACAATGAGCAGTTCTTC.

This clone was seen only a few times. V is TRBV2 and J is TRBJ2-3, with 16 bases fitting TRBD2. After removal of 7 bases from V and 0 bases from J, the junction contained 13 bases not matched to a gene. Germline loops: CDR1 SNHLY, CDR2 FYNNEI. The CDR3 contains 20 residues. The DNA for the CDR3 is TGTGCCAGCAACCCTCCCGGGACTAGCGGGAGGGCTCTTAGCACAGATACGCAGTATTTT. As protein: CASNPPGTSGRALSTDTQYF.

The V gene is TRBV1, the J gene TRBJ2-5; no DNA check was done on the table's D call, TRBD1. TRBV1 is flagged as a pseudogene. CDR3 length equals 16 residues. For the CDR3, the DNA is TGCACCAGCAGCCAAGACCGCAGGGGACGGTGGGAGACCCAGTACTTC. This encodes CTSSQDRRGRWETQYF.

This clone was recorded a few times. The chain is built from TRBV5-6 and TRBJ1-1; TRBD1 aligns across 7 bases. CDR3 length equals 13 residues. V trimming: 2 bases; J trimming: 11 bases; junction bases outside the gene matches: 9. Germline lookup yields CDR1 SGHDT and CDR2 YYEEEE. CDR3 sequence reads: CASSFGRGLDAFF. In DNA, the CDR3 is TGTGCCAGCAGCTTCGGAAGGGGGCTTGATGCTTTCTTT. Full variable domain (missing parts from reference TRBV5-6 and TRBJ1-1): DAGVTQSPTHLIKTRGQQVTLRCSPKSGHDTVSWYQQALGQGPQFIFQYYEEEERQRGNFPDRFSGHQFPNYSSELNVNALLLGDSALYLCASSFGRGLDAFFGQGTRLTVV.

V and J are TRBV7-2 and TRBJ1-2; 9 bases are shared with TRBD1. This CDR3 has 14 residues. V lost 4 bases and J lost 8; bases outside the gene matches: 8. CDR1 is SGHTA and CDR2 is FQGNSA in the germline V gene. CDR3 amino acids: CASSSKGQGSGYTF. The CDR3 bases are TGTGCCAGCAGCTCGAAAGGACAGGGGAGCGGCTACACCTTC. The complete variable domain, with remaining parts taken from reference TRBV7-2 and TRBJ1-2, reads GAGVSQSPSNKVTEKGKDVELRCDPISGHTALYWYRQSLGQGLEFLIYFQGNSAPDKSGLPSDRFSAERTGGSVSTLTIQRTQQEDSAVYLCASSSKGQGSGYTFGSGTRLTVV.

The rearrangement links TRBV2 to TRBJ1-1; no reliable D call. The CDR3 is made up of 13 amino acids. The V and J ends lost 5 bases and 1 base respectively, with 8 bases between them. The V gene's germline CDR1 is SNHLY and CDR2 FYNNEI. CDR3 residues: CASSFQKNTEAFF. CDR3 bases: TGTGCCAGCAGTTTCCAAAAGAACACTGAAGCTTTCTTT.

The chain recombines TRBV5-5 with TRBJ2-1, with TRBD2 identical over 10 bases. After removal of 2 bases from V and 8 bases from J, the junction contained 16 bases not matched to a gene. The CDR3 covers 18 residues. Germline V CDR1 and CDR2: SGHKS, YYEKEE (reference sequence). As DNA, the CDR3 is TGTGCCAGCAGCTTAGGGTCGCGCCTAGCGGGAGTCGATTATGAGCAGTTCTTC. Protein product: CASSLGSRLAGVDYEQFF.

V usage is TRBV19 and J usage is TRBJ1-2; 10 nucleotides align to TRBD1. The CDR3 covers 13 residues. V shed 6 bases and J 2 bases; nucleotides not matched to a gene: 0. Germline assignment: CDR1 LNHDA and CDR2 SQIVND (reference sequence). CDR3 amino acids: CASRDRGNYGYTF. DNA for the CDR3: TGTGCCAGTAGGGACAGGGGGAACTATGGCTACACCTTC.

The chain is built from TRBV29-1 and TRBJ1-2; perhaps TRBD1 as D (5 bases). Trimming removed 3 bases at V and 7 bases at J, with 21 bases between. CDR3 size: 15 residues. Germline CDR1 is SQVTM and CDR2 is ANQGSEA. The CDR3 loop reads CSVDGGGVVSSGYTF. CDR3 DNA: TGCAGCGTTGACGGGGGAGGGGTAGTGAGTTCTGGCTACACCTTC.

The V and J genes are TRBV5-8 and TRBJ1-3; tentative D call: TRBD1 (5 bases). In germline, CDR1 is SGHTS, CDR2 YDEGEE. The CDR3 totals 17 residues. Trimming took 2 bases from V and 6 from J, leaving 21 bases between them. CDR3 loop: CASSLSEGTELINTIYF. CDR3 nucleotides: TGTGCCAGCAGCTTATCGGAGGGGACGGAACTAATAAACACCATATATTTT.

The V call is TRBV19, the J call TRBJ1-2, with a tentative D call TRBD1 (6 bases). The V gene's germline CDR1 is LNHDA and CDR2 SQIVND (reference sequence). The V end lost 8 bases, the J end lost 3 bases, and 13 bases lay between the germline ends. There are 13 residues in the CDR3. In DNA, the CDR3 is TGTGCCAGTTCTGGGGGCATCTACTATGGCTACACCTTC. Its protein product is CASSGGIYYGYTF.

This clone was picked up a small number of times. The rearrangement joins TRBV18 to TRBJ2-7; 9 bases map to TRBD1. The trim removed 5 bases at V and 3 bases at J, leaving 8 bases unmatched. Germline CDR1 reads KGHSH; CDR2 reads LQKENI. The CDR3 length is 15 residues. CDR3: CASSTDRGSLYEQYF. Written as DNA, the CDR3 is TGTGCCAGCTCAACGGACAGGGGAAGTCTCTACGAGCAGTACTTC.

The V gene is TRBV13, the J gene TRBJ1-1, with 8 nucleotides matching TRBD1. Trimming cost V 4 bases and J 7 bases; bases outside gene matches: 11. Looked up from germline, CDR1 is PRHDT and CDR2 is FYEKMQ (reference sequence). There are 15 residues in the CDR3. This CDR3 reads CASSSDRTGIGEAFF. The CDR3 DNA follows: TGTGCCAGCAGCTCCGACCGGACAGGGATCGGTGAAGCTTTCTTT.

V and J are TRBV18 and TRBJ1-2; D not resolved. V was trimmed by 2 bases and J by 8 bases, leaving 12 bases between them. The CDR3 runs to 13 residues. Germline assignment: CDR1 KGHSH and CDR2 LQKENI. The CDR3 DNA reads TGTGCCAGCTCACCAGGCCTCTCGGGGGGCTACACCTTC. This sequence encodes CASSPGLSGGYTF.

This sequence joins TRBV5-1 and TRBJ2-7; 8 nucleotides line up with TRBD2. The CDR3 sequence is 16 residues long. The V gene's germline CDR1 is SGHRS and CDR2 YFSETQ. Losses at the gene ends were 3 bases for V and 0 bases for J; bases not matched to a gene: 8. This CDR3 is CASSSATSASSYEQYF. CDR3 in DNA: TGCGCCAGCAGCTCCGCGACTAGCGCAAGCTCCTACGAGCAGTACTTC. Full variable domain (outside the CDR3, taken from reference TRBV5-1 and TRBJ2-7): KAGVTQTPRYLIKTRGQQVTLSCSPISGHRSVSWYQQTPGQGLQFLFEYFSETQRNKGNFPGRFSGRQFSNSRSEMNVSTLELGDSALYLCASSSATSASSYEQYFGPGTRLTVT.

The chain joins TRBV28 to TRBJ2-5; maybe TRBD2 (6 bases). Trimming pared 4 bases from V and 5 bases from J, leaving 14 bases between. CDR1 and CDR2 from the germline V gene are MDHEN and SYDVKM. This CDR3 spans 14 amino acids. CDR3 amino acids: CASSSVRGMETQYF. Here the CDR3 DNA reads TGTGCCAGCAGTTCCGTTCGGGGGATGGAGACCCAGTACTTC.

The chain combines TRBV20-1 with TRBJ2-1; D is possibly TRBD1 (6 bases). CDR3 length: 18 amino acids. V shed 3 bases and J shed 0 bases, with 21 bases lying between them. Germline V gene lookup returns CDR1 DFQATT and CDR2 SNEGSKA (reference sequence). The chain's CDR3 is CSASIGTDRRGSYNEQFF. CDR3 sequence (DNA): TGCAGTGCTAGTATCGGGACGGACAGACGGGGCTCCTACAATGAGCAGTTCTTC.

The chain carries TRBV4-1 and TRBJ1-2; TRBD1 might be the D (6 bases). Trimming removed 3 bases at V and 5 bases at J, with 22 bases between. Germline CDR1 is MGHRA and CDR2 is YSYEKL. The CDR3 is 17 amino acids. This chain's CDR3 is CASSQLGQSAFAYGYTF. As DNA, the CDR3 is TGCGCCAGCAGCCAGCTAGGACAGTCGGCGTTCGCTTATGGCTACACCTTC.